This is a list of T cell receptor beta chains from one sample in a study of PD-1 blockade in classical Hodgkin lymphoma. Assay: immunoSEQ multiplex PCR; the TCRdb copy retains only in-frame clones and omits some. The repertoire includes about 32,000 clones, around 89% of them detected once, and more than 1% sits in the top ten. Sequences were obtained from CD4+ T cells from blood. These receptors all come from a human donor with classical Hodgkin lymphoma. Both conserved end residues are part of each CDR3. The D gene is left open where the match is weak. Size is omitted from some rows. Given values are once, few, many or a class for expanded clones.

>TRBV7-3|TRBJ2-3|TRBD2|NA
TGTGCCAGCAGCCCCGGACTAGCGGGAAACACAGATACGCAGTATTTT
CASSPGLAGNTDTQYF
>TRBV14|TRBJ1-2|TRBD1|NA
TGTGCCAGCAGCCCTCGACAGGGATCCGGCTACACCTTC
CASSPRQGSGYTF
>TRBV4-1|TRBJ2-7|TRBD2|few
TGCGCCAGCAGCCAAGTAAACTTAGGACTAGCTGACGAGCAGTACTTC
CASSQVNLGLADEQYF
>TRBV6-1|TRBJ1-2|NA|NA
TGTGCCAGCAGTGAAGTAGGGGCTGGGGGCTACACCTTC
CASSEVGAGGYTF
>TRBV19|TRBJ2-1|TRBD2|once
TGTGCCAGTAGTATAGGTGGGACTAGCGGGACCAATGAGCAGTTCTTC
CASSIGGTSGTNEQFF
>TRBV2|TRBJ2-5|TRBD1|NA
TGTGCCAGCAGGGGACAGGGTGGGTGGCAAGAGACCCAGTACTTC
CASRGQGGWQETQYF
>TRBV27|TRBJ2-1|TRBD1|NA
TGTGCCAGCAGTTTAGCCAGGATGACAGGGGCCAGGAATGAGCAGTTCTTC
CASSLARMTGARNEQFF
>TRBV7-8|TRBJ1-2|NA|NA
TGTGCCAGCAGAGGCATGAGCAAGGACAACTATGGCTACACCTTC
CASRGMSKDNYGYTF
>TRBV5-3|TRBJ2-1|TRBD2|NA
TGTGCCAGAAGCTTATTCCCTCCCTTACTAGCGGAGGCCTACAATGAGCAGTTCTTC
CARSLFPPLLAEAYNEQFF
>TRBV27|TRBJ2-1|NA|NA
TGTGCCAGCAGTTTCGGGGGATTACATAAGAATGAGCAGTTCTTC
CASSFGGLHKNEQFF
>TRBV2|TRBJ1-6|NA|NA
TGTGCCACATGGGTGTGGAGAGACTCCTATAATTCACCCCTCCACTTT
CATWVWRDSYNSPLHF
>TRBV13|TRBJ1-5|NA|NA
TGTGCCAGCAGCTACCTCCGGGCTAAGCACGGACAGCCCCAGCATTTT
CASSYLRAKHGQPQHF
>TRBV5-1|TRBJ1-1|NA|NA
TGCGCCAGCAGCCCTAACCAGGGTGGCACTGAAGCTTTCTTT
CASSPNQGGTEAFF
>TRBV6-5|TRBJ1-1|NA|once
TGTGCCAGCAGGTCACTCGGCCCCGATGCCCCTTTCTTT
CASRSLGPDAPFF
>TRBV7-9|TRBJ1-3|NA|NA
TGTGCCAGCAGCTTAGGGACCCCCGGGAACACCATATATTTT
CASSLGTPGNTIYF
>TRBV19|TRBJ1-4|NA|NA
TGTGCCAGTAGTATAGAAGGGGGAGGAAATGAAAAACTGTTTTTT
CASSIEGGGNEKLFF
>TRBV4-2|TRBJ1-1|NA|NA
TGTGCCAGCAGCCAAGAGTCCAGGAATGAAGCTTTCTTT
CASSQESRNEAFF
>TRBV18|TRBJ2-1|TRBD2|NA
TGTGCCAGCTCACCACAACTAGCGCTCCCCGGTAATGAGCAGTTCTTC
CASSPQLALPGNEQFF
>TRBV15|TRBJ1-5|NA|NA
TGTGCCACCAGGGAGGGAGTCGATCAGCCCCAGCATTTT
CATREGVDQPQHF
>TRBV5-1|TRBJ2-2|NA|NA
TGCGCCAGCAGCTTCCTGGCGGGGCCGAACACCGGGGAGCTGTTTTTT
CASSFLAGPNTGELFF
>TRBV7-9|TRBJ2-7|NA|once
TGTGCCAGCAGCTTAGATACAGGGCCCTACGAGCAGTACTTC
CASSLDTGPYEQYF
>TRBV7-8|TRBJ2-1|TRBD2|NA
TGTGCCAGCAATGAAGGGACTAGCGGGGCCTACAATGAGCAGTTCTTC
CASNEGTSGAYNEQFF
>TRBV28|TRBJ2-7|TRBD2|NA
TGTGCCAGCAGTTCCCCTATCCGGACTAGCTCCTACGAGCAGTACTTC
CASSSPIRTSSYEQYF
>TRBV25-1|TRBJ2-3|NA|NA
TGTGCCAGCAGTGAATGGCGGGAACCCACAGATACGCAGTATTTT
CASSEWREPTDTQYF